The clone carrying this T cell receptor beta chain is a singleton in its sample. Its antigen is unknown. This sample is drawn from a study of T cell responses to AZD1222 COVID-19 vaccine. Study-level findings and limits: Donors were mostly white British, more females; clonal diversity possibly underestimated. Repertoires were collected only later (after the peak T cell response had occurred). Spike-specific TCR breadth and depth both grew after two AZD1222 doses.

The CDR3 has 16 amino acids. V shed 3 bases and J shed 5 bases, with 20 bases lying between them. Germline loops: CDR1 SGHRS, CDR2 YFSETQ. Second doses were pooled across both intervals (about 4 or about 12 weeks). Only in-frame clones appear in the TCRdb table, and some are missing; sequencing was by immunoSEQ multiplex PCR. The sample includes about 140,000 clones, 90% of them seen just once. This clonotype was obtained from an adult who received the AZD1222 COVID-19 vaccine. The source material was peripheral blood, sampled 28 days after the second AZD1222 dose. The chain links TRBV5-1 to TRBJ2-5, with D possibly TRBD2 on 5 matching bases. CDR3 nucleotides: TGCGCCAGCAGCTCAACCGGGATAGAGAGGACGGAGACCCAGTACTTC. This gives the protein CASSSTGIERTETQYF.